This is a list of T cell receptor beta chains from one sample in a study of blood T cell repertoires in COVID-19. The table came from immunoSEQ multiplex PCR; TCRdb's copy has only in-frame clones and leaves some out. The sample has over 120,000 clones, 65% to 90% seen once. The sample comprised peripheral blood. The source is a human donor in a cohort sampled during active COVID-19. Each CDR3 is given with its conserved first and last residue. The order of the fields is V gene, clone size, D gene, J gene, CDR3 DNA, CDR3 protein. The D gene is left open where the match is weak. The listing skips clone size in some rows; elsewhere it reads once, few, many or a size class.

TRBV19,.,.,TRBJ2-3,TGTGCCAGTAGACCCAACCGGGACACCGGTAGGGATACGCAGTATTTT,CASRPNRDTGRDTQYF
TRBV6-2/TRBV6-3,.,.,TRBJ1-5,TGTGCCAGCAGTTACTCGTCACAGTTTCAGCCCCAGCATTTT,CASSYSSQFQPQHF
TRBV5-1,.,TRBD2,TRBJ2-5,TGCGCCAGCAGCTTCACTAGCGGGAGGACAGAGACCCAGTACTTC,CASSFTSGRTETQYF
TRBV11-2,.,.,TRBJ2-3,TGTGCCAGCAGCTTTCGAGGAGTTGGGGCAATCACAGATACGCAGTATTTT,CASSFRGVGAITDTQYF
TRBV25-1,.,.,TRBJ1-6,TGTGCCAGCAGTACTGGCCAGGTTAATTCACCCCTCCACTTT,CASSTGQVNSPLHF
TRBV5-1,.,.,TRBJ2-5,TGCGCCAGCCGGACAGCGACCCAAGAGACCCAGTACTTC,CASRTATQETQYF
TRBV13,.,.,TRBJ2-5,TGTGCCAGCAGCCCTGAACGGGGAGGGGGAGAGACCCAGTACTTC,CASSPERGGGETQYF
TRBV6-2/TRBV6-3,few,.,TRBJ1-5,TGTGCCAGCAGTTATTCCAGAAATCAGCCCCAGCATTTT,CASSYSRNQPQHF
TRBV19,.,TRBD1,TRBJ2-2,TGTGCCAGTAGTAACCCCCGGGACAGGAAGGACACCGGGGAGCTGTTTTTT,CASSNPRDRKDTGELFF
TRBV10-3,.,TRBD1,TRBJ2-7,TGTGCCATCAGACCGGGACAGGGGGTATCCTACGAGCAGTACTTC,CAIRPGQGVSYEQYF
TRBV7-9,.,TRBD1,TRBJ1-2,TGTGCCAGCAGCCAACTGGGACAGTCGATTGGCTACACCTTC,CASSQLGQSIGYTF
TRBV19,once,TRBD2,TRBJ2-3,TGTGCCAGTAGTATGGCGGGAGGACGCACAGATACGCAGTATTTT,CASSMAGGRTDTQYF
TRBV11-3,.,TRBD2,TRBJ2-1,TGTGCCAGCAGCTTAGGACTAGCGGGAGGGAGTGGCTTTTACAATGAGCAGTTCTTC,CASSLGLAGGSGFYNEQFF
TRBV19,.,TRBD1,TRBJ1-5,TGTGCCAGTCGTCTAGAGGGACAGGGTCGTCAGCCCCAGCATTTT,CASRLEGQGRQPQHF
TRBV10-3,once,.,TRBJ2-1,TGTGCCATCAGTCCAGGACTGGCCAATGAGCAGTTCTTC,CAISPGLANEQFF
TRBV7-2,.,.,TRBJ2-7,TGTGCCAGCAGCTTACGGGTAGCGGTCTCCTACGAGCAGTACTTC,CASSLRVAVSYEQYF
TRBV27,.,.,TRBJ1-2,TGTGCCAGCAGTTTCGTCGGGGGGACTAACTATGGCTACACCTTC,CASSFVGGTNYGYTF
TRBV28,.,TRBD2,TRBJ2-7,TGTGCCAGCAGTTTTCGCCGGGGACTAGCGTTGTACGAGCAGTACTTC,CASSFRRGLALYEQYF
TRBV19,.,TRBD1,TRBJ1-5,TGTGCCAGTAGTAGGACAGGGGAATATCAGCCCCAGCATTTT,CASSRTGEYQPQHF
TRBV6-4,few,TRBD2,TRBJ2-1,TGTGCCAGCAGCGCCCTGAGCTCTAGCGGGAGTGATTGGAATGAGCAGTTCTTC,CASSALSSSGSDWNEQFF
TRBV15,.,TRBD1,TRBJ2-2,TGTGCCACCAGCAGTGGGACAGGAAACACCGGGGAGCTGTTTTTT,CATSSGTGNTGELFF
TRBV28,few,.,TRBJ2-7,TGTGCCAGCAACTCCTTAGCGAGGGGAGGGCAGTACTTC,CASNSLARGGQYF
TRBV6-5,.,TRBD1,TRBJ2-4,TGTGCCAGCAGTACTACAGGGGTGACGAACATTCAGTACTTC,CASSTTGVTNIQYF
TRBV6-1,.,TRBD1,TRBJ2-7,TGTGCCAGCAGTGAAAACCCCGGGACAGGGTGGGATGAGCAGTACTTC,CASSENPGTGWDEQYF
TRBV6-2/TRBV6-3,.,.,TRBJ1-3,TGTGCCAGCAGTTACTCGATGGTGCGCTCTGGAAACACCATATATTTT,CASSYSMVRSGNTIYF
TRBV7-9,.,.,TRBJ2-3,TGTGCCAGCACCCTCTACACAGATACGCAGTATTTT,CASTLYTDTQYF
TRBV2,.,.,TRBJ1-2,TGTGCCAGCAGTGAAGTTATGGAGACTAACTATGGCTACACCTTC,CASSEVMETNYGYTF
TRBV5-5,.,.,TRBJ2-2,TGTGCCAGCAGCTTCTACGGGAGGAACACCGGGGAGCTGTTTTTT,CASSFYGRNTGELFF
TRBV7-9,.,TRBD2,TRBJ2-5,TGTGCCAGCAGCCGCCCTCTGACTAGCGCAGTGACCCAGTACTTC,CASSRPLTSAVTQYF
TRBV11-2,.,TRBD2,TRBJ2-7,TGTGCCAGCAGCTCCTCTCCCAGCGGGAGCCTCTACGAGCAGTACTTC,CASSSSPSGSLYEQYF
TRBV25-1,.,.,TRBJ1-2,TGTGCCAGCAAAACACACTATGGCTACACCTTC,CASKTHYGYTF
TRBV28,.,.,TRBJ1-3,TGTGCCAGCGGAGTGGGACAAGCTGGAAACACCATATATTTT,CASGVGQAGNTIYF
TRBV9,once,.,TRBJ2-2,TGTGCCAGCAGCGTAGCTTCCAGGGCGAACACCGGGGAGCTGTTTTTT,CASSVASRANTGELFF
TRBV7-2,.,TRBD2,TRBJ2-5,TGTGCCAGCAGCTTAGTAGCGGGAGGGCCTGGGGAGACCCAGTACTTC,CASSLVAGGPGETQYF
TRBV19,.,TRBD1,TRBJ2-3,TGTGCCAGTACAGGCCAAGGACAGGCAACAGATACGCAGTATTTT,CASTGQGQATDTQYF
TRBV27,.,TRBD1,TRBJ2-1,TGTGCCAGCTCGGATCGCCGGGACAGGGGCGTCGGTGAGCAGTTCTTC,CASSDRRDRGVGEQFF
TRBV28,.,TRBD2,TRBJ2-7,TGTGCCAGCAAATTACTTGGACTAGCGGGATCCTACGAGCAGTACTTC,CASKLLGLAGSYEQYF
TRBV7-2,.,TRBD2,TRBJ2-1,TGTGCCAGCAGCCCGACTAGCCGCCCCTACAATGAGCAGTTCTTC,CASSPTSRPYNEQFF
TRBV7-9,.,.,TRBJ2-3,TGTGCCAGCAGCTTAGCGGGAGCGGACGCGCAGTATTTT,CASSLAGADAQYF
TRBV11-3,.,TRBD1,TRBJ2-5,TGTGCCAGCAGCTTAGGAGACAGGGGGCAAGAGACCCAGTACTTC,CASSLGDRGQETQYF
TRBV11-2,.,TRBD2,TRBJ2-7,TGTGCCAGCAGCTTAATCCCTCCGGCGGGAGGGCGGGACGAGCAGTACTTC,CASSLIPPAGGRDEQYF
TRBV7-9,.,TRBD1,TRBJ2-1,TGTGCCAGCAGCTTACCGGACAGGGGGAATGAGCAGTTCTTC,CASSLPDRGNEQFF
TRBV15,.,.,TRBJ2-4,TGTGCCACCAGCTGGGGACTAGCCAAAAACATTCAGTACTTC,CATSWGLAKNIQYF
TRBV28,.,.,TRBJ1-5,TGTGCCAGCAGTTTTCCAGGGTTGGTTTTGAGCAATCAGCCCCAGCATTTT,CASSFPGLVLSNQPQHF
TRBV7-2,.,.,TRBJ2-7,TGTGCCAGCAGCTTCTCTCGGGCTAGCCTCCCCTCCTACGAGCAGTACTTC,CASSFSRASLPSYEQYF
TRBV3-1/TRBV3-2,.,TRBD2,TRBJ2-5,TGTGCCAGCAGCCAAGATCTGAATGACAGATCTAGCGGGAGTCTTTACGGCCAAGAGACCCAGTACTTC,CASSQDLNDRSSGSLYGQETQYF
TRBV3-1/TRBV3-2,.,TRBD2,TRBJ2-1,TGTGCCAGCAGCCGGGGGACTAGCGGGACTGGGGATGAGCAGTTCTTC,CASSRGTSGTGDEQFF
TRBV5-1,.,TRBD1,TRBJ2-5,TGCGCCACCAAATTGGGACAGGGGTACCAAGAGACCCAGTACTTC,CATKLGQGYQETQYF
TRBV9,few,TRBD1,TRBJ2-3,TGTGCCAGCAGCCCATCCCGCACAGGGGCAGATACGCAGTATTTT,CASSPSRTGADTQYF
TRBV7-8,.,.,TRBJ2-5,TGTGCCAGCACCTTCGGGGATACGGAGACCCAGTACTTC,CASTFGDTETQYF
TRBV3-1/TRBV3-2,.,TRBD1,TRBJ2-7,TGTGCCAGCAGCCACGGACAGGGCCCCTACGAGCAGTACTTC,CASSHGQGPYEQYF